The clone carrying this T cell receptor (beta chain) was seen more than once but under ten times. The germline V gene encodes CDR1 GTSNPN and CDR2 SVGIG (reference sequence). V lost 2 bases and J 7 bases, leaving 12 bases between the germline ends. The CDR3 consists of 13 residues. This record comes from a study of TIL therapy for anti-PD-1-resistant metastatic lung cancer. Study context: A handful of tumors were EGFR-mutant and two were ALK-rearranged.

This was the immunoSEQ v3 assay. Sequencing used immunoSEQ multiplex PCR; TCRdb keeps in-frame clones, though not all of them. In the table there are about 100,000 clones, just over 65% of which are singletons. The sample's time point: pre-treatment sample, taken before nivolumab and TIL therapy. Tumor tissue came from excised metastases, mostly pleural nodules or supraclavicular lymph nodes. This chain joins TRBV30 and TRBJ2-1; TRBD1 or TRBD2 may be the D gene (5 bases each). This receptor was taken from a person between 30 and 80 years old with non-small cell lung cancer. Sample: tumor tissue, taken at baseline. CDR3 protein: CAWSLRGPNEQFF. DNA of the CDR3: TGTGCCTGGAGTTTGAGGGGTCCTAATGAGCAGTTCTTC.